This T cell receptor (beta chain) was observed in a study of cytomegalovirus exposure and HLA in healthy donors (dated by TCRdb to about 2017). Regarding the study in general: An earlier analysis of roughly 500 of the donors reported 250 to 350 Gb of sequence data and roughly 120 million unique TCR beta sequences obtained from about 179 million T cells. Roughly 300 gigabases of sequencing data and around 80 million unique TCR sequences made up an early release that covered several hundred HLA-typed donors. The genetic ancestry cluster associated with self-reported Caucasian donors included over 80% of the 398 genotyped donors. The study aimed to test whether cataloging public T cell receptors could reveal signatures of past pathogen exposure. The study used immunosequencing to profile the T cell repertoires of approximately 690 subjects and linked those repertoires to cytomegalovirus serostatus. A separate validation cohort of more than 100 different subjects was used in addition to the roughly 700-subject first cohort. The study combined high-throughput TCR immunosequencing, statistical association of individual TCRs with disease status, and machine learning to predict cytomegalovirus infection status. A later analysis re-examined previously published TCR beta repertoires from roughly 720 donors and added high-resolution HLA genotyping to investigate patterns of TCR occurrence. Rather than using new phenotypic data, the later analysis identified candidate immune exposures from TCR beta sequences and from how often those sequences occurred across donors. In an earlier analysis of around 540 of the donors, high-throughput TCR beta sequencing was used to judge whether each TCR beta V gene segment behaved as functional or pseudogenic. Donor age, sex, ethnicity and CMV serostatus were compiled together with the repertoire data. Genome-wide SNP genotypes for about 65% of the roughly 700 donors were used in a later genetic analysis, which treated that subset as a discovery cohort. All discovery cohort repertoires had been generated on a single sequencing platform. Both class I and class II loci were covered by HLA typing, at four-digit resolution. The number of typed donors differed by locus: about 620-630 for A, B, C, DRB1 and DQB1; approximately 520 for DQA1; about 600 for DPA1; and around 490 for DPB1. Because of strong linkage in the cohort, roughly five DR-DQ haplotypes were treated as single units for association and clustering. Across approximately 420 genotyped donors of the cohort, an average of roughly 250,000 unique TCR beta nucleotide sequences per donor were sequenced, and roughly 20% of those sequences were non-productive. General study outcomes and caveats: V-gene and J-gene trimming of TCR beta chains was associated with a missense DCLRE1C variant in a later genetic analysis, and the association was replicated in an independent cohort. The sequencing pipeline was judged likely to have produced a cluster of highly shared sequence variants as a technical artifact. An earlier analysis of roughly 570 of the donors showed that most TCR beta V segments appeared in productive rearrangements either about 87% or about 30% of the time, which broadly matched IMGT annotations. Most TCR sequences were observed very rarely across donors, whereas some public TCRs were present in many individuals. The earlier analysis of approximately 590 of the donors excluded about 16 rarely observed V segments, including chromosome 9 orphons, because counts were too low. In vitro tests confirmed that three of the cytomegalovirus-associated TCR beta chains recognize cytomegalovirus antigens. Linkage disequilibrium might explain the correlated functional status among segregating V segments, but an unknown experimental factor could not be excluded. A later genetic analysis reported fewer N-insertions in productive TCRs among donors in an Asian-associated ancestry cluster than the roughly 700-donor mean. Roughly uniform sequencing depth across donors was assumed in presence/absence analyses, although this assumption may not hold. When HLA alleles, especially DR and DQ, strongly co-occurred, TCR associations were difficult to assign to individual alleles. A later analysis associated 15,000 to 20,000 TCR beta sequences with specific HLA alleles at a false discovery rate of 0.05. According to the authors, the approach could potentially be generalized to other disease states and immunological phenotypes. CMV serostatus was the only immune exposure information available for the cohort. Because some donors lacked HLA typing at each locus, the association tests relied only on the typed subset. In the study, 164 TCR beta chains were listed as associated with cytomegalovirus. In a later analysis, several top co-occurrence clusters were reported to appear linked to parvovirus B19, influenza, CMV and Epstein-Barr virus. Cytomegalovirus status was reported to be diagnosed by the classifier with high specificity and sensitivity in both the original and validation cohorts. In this cohort, only TCR beta chains were sequenced, and detectable features were limited by the absence of alpha or paired-chain data. A later analysis found that HLA-associated TCR beta chains were more clonally expanded and had lower generation probabilities than equally common non-associated chains. A later analysis found that most CMV-associated TCR beta chains appeared HLA-restricted, with HLA associations seemingly driven largely by CMV exposure. A further reported finding was that TCR beta sequences accurately predicted the HLA-A and HLA-B alleles for most subjects in the first cohort. In a later analysis, TCR association rates were found to vary across HLA loci, with the most associated TCRs seen for DRB1 alleles and the fewest for HLA-C alleles.

Worth noting for this clone: No antigen is known for it. It has no much larger one-base neighbor in the sample; base qualities were not kept.

The cohort was made up of approximately 670 healthy bone marrow donors. At the time of sampling, every cohort member was nominally healthy, though immune exposures that went unrecorded were likely present. The donor was CMV seropositive and belonged to the group of 250 to 300 seropositive cohort members. Every donor gave a peripheral blood sample, and the peripheral blood mononuclear cells from that sample were used for TCR beta sequencing. Genomic DNA extraction from the blood cell samples was performed with the Qiagen DNeasy Blood Extraction Kit. The library was prepared using the immunoSEQ multiplex PCR assay. A mixture of 60 forward primers for TCR Vbeta segments and 13 reverse primers for TCR Jbeta segments was used in the multiplex PCR. A multiplex PCR assay on genomic DNA amplified the CDR3 region of rearranged TCR beta genes. Amplified TCR beta libraries were sequenced as 87-base-pair reads on the Illumina HiSeq System. The authors' pipeline ran thus. In a later analysis, roughly 80 million unique TCR beta chains were counted across the approximately 670 repertoires, and approximately 9.9 million of these chains were shared by at least two donors. Raw reads were error-corrected and collapsed into unique sequences with a nearest-neighbor algorithm that merged closely related sequences to remove PCR and sequencing errors. CDR3 sequences were aligned to IMGT reference sequences to assign V, D and J gene segments. For a sequence to be retained, a match of at least six nucleotides was required to both a V gene segment and a J gene segment. A rearrangement counted as productive if the CDR3 had no stop codons and remained in frame with V and J, and every other rearrangement counted as non-productive. CDR3 was defined by IMGT convention, running from the second conserved V-encoded cysteine to the conserved J-encoded phenylalanine. The earlier analysis of approximately 590 of the donors excluded any sequence lacking an unambiguous match to a single V gene segment. In an earlier analysis of 587 of the donors, a V segment was called functional when productive rearrangements were above 56.7%, and segregating when the standard deviation between donors exceeded 5%. To diagnose cytomegalovirus status from the catalog of TCR beta chain sequences, a statistical classification framework was built. A later analysis assigned V and J genes by comparing TCR nucleotide sequences with IMGT/GENE-DB human TR gene sequences. A later analysis assigned CDR3 sequences and most-parsimonious VDJ recombination scenarios with the TCRdist pipeline. In a later analysis, each TCR beta chain was defined by its CDR3 amino acid sequence together with its V-gene family, and reads without a unique V-gene family were excluded. In a later analysis, around 650 highly shared, low-generation-probability nucleotide sequences were removed to address suspected cross-contamination and a sequencing artifact. In a later analysis, a clonal expansion index was calculated for each public chain from normalized within-repertoire ranks of inferred template counts. A later analysis computed generation probabilities with a VDJ recombination model fitted to out-of-frame rearrangements, and checked the results against IGoR. A later analysis scored TCR-TCR, TCR-HLA and TCR-CMV co-occurrence with hypergeometric tests, applying a repertoire-size bias correction to TCR pairs. A later analysis estimated false discovery rates by permuting HLA or CMV assignments 20 times. A later analysis grouped co-occurring TCRs with DBSCAN, adding TCRdist sequence similarity when clustering within HLA-allele-positive subsets. Co-occurrence clustering excluded repertoires with fewer than 30,000 or more than 120,000 public chains, plus five with anomalous nucleotide sharing. Here the immuneACCESS table is served through TCRdb, limited to in-frame sequences with V and J called. Missing clones are a known gap in these copies; in checked studies unresolved V genes cover under half, and the rest lacks a known reason. V, J and clone size reflect that table, while D and trimming were determined from the DNA. Across this sample there are 100,000 to 150,000 clones, with 73% seen only once. The top ten clonotypes cover about 4.3% of the sample.

This TCR came from a man aged 55 to 70 in good health and CMV-seropositive. Sequencing was done on a sample of PBMCs.

The DNA reads as follows: TGTGCCAGCAGCCTAGAACCTGACTCCTACGAGCAGTACTTC. Translated, it reads CASSLEPDSYEQYF. The rearranged chain carries TRBV5-4 and TRBJ2-7; no D gene can be assigned with confidence. The germline V gene (reference sequence) supplies CDR1 SGHNT and CDR2 YYREEE. From the cysteine up to the phenylalanine, the CDR3 has a length of 14 residues. Kept here is only the CDR3 DNA, which spans 42 bases and is read in frame from base 1. V is reduced by 4 bases and J by 0 bases, leaving a spacing of 11 bases between them.